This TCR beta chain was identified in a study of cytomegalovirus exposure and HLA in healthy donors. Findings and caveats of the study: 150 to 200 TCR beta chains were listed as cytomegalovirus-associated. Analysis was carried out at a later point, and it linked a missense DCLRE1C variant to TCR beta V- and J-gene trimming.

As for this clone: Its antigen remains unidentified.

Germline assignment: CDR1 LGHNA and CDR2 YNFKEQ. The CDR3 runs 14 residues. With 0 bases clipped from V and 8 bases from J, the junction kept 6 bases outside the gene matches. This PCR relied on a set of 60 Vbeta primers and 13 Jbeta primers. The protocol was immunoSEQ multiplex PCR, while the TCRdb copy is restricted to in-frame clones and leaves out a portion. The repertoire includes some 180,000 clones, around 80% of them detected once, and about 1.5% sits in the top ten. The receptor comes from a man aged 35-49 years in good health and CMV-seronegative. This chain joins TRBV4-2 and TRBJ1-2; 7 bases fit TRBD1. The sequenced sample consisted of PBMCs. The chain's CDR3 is CASSQDRGRGGYTF. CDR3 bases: TGTGCCAGCAGCCAAGATAGGGGGCGCGGGGGCTACACCTTC.